The next 30 T cell receptor beta chains were all read from a single sample in a study of post-analysis software for immune sequencing data. Overall study results and limits: Several TRBV segments (TRBV5-6, TRBV5-1 and TRBV20-1 among them) occurred more frequently in patients than in controls.

Sequencing libraries made from TCR beta cDNA carried unique molecular identifiers. MiXCR, applied by TCRdb to the PCR reads, yields one record per CDR3 protein. The data hold 650,000 to 900,000 distinct CDR3 sequences, with about half observed a single time. Their antigens are not known. Sequencing input: blood. The receptors were sampled from a girl aged 10-17 years with multiple sclerosis.

The CDR3 here is CASSPGQVDNSPLHF. Written as DNA, the CDR3 is TGTGCCAGCAGCCCAGGACAGGTCGATAATTCACCCCTCCACTTT. The chain uses TRBV7-2 and TRBJ1-6; 7 bases align to TRBD1. This CDR3 is built from 15 residues. Germline V gene data show CDR1 as SGHTA and CDR2 as FQGNSA. Germline trimming cut 5 bases from V and 5 bases from J; bases unmatched to any gene: 6.

This chain joins TRBV11-2 and TRBJ1-1, with a weak D call TRBD1 (6 bases). With 4 bases removed from V and 4 bases from J, the gap between germline ends came to 10 bases. Looked up from germline, CDR1 is SGHAT and CDR2 is FQNNGV. CDR3 length: 13 residues. Written as DNA, the CDR3 is TGTGCCAGCAGCTGGGGGACATTCACTGAAGCTTTCTTT. Translation gives CASSWGTFTEAFF.

This clonotype was seen a few times. The rearrangement uses TRBV30 and TRBJ2-5; tentatively, D is TRBD2 (5 bases). The ends were cut back, 2 bases at V and 4 bases at J, with 14 bases in the middle. There are 14 residues in the CDR3. Per germline, CDR1 GTSNPN and CDR2 SVGIG (reference sequence). The CDR3 DNA is TGTGCCTGGAGTTCCGGGGTTCTGGGAGAGACCCAGTACTTC. Translated, it gives CAWSSGVLGETQYF.

In this sample, this clonotype turned up many times. The V call is TRBV7-6, the J call TRBJ2-3; D may be TRBD1 (6 bases). The CDR3 sequence is 15 residues long. Per the germline V gene, CDR1 is SGHVS and CDR2 is FNYEAQ. Trimming left V 7 bases short and J 3 bases short, with 17 bases between. CDR3 in amino acids: CASTLDSGETDTQYF. In DNA, the CDR3 is TGTGCCAGCACCCTTGACTCAGGGGAGACAGATACGCAGTATTTT.

Only a few counts were recorded for this clonotype. The CDR3 protein is CSASDRNYEQYF. The CDR3 DNA reads as TGCAGTGCTTCCGACAGGAACTACGAGCAGTACTTC. The chain links TRBV20-1 to TRBJ2-7, with D tentatively TRBD1 (6 bases). The germline V and J ends were trimmed by 5 bases and 3 bases, with 11 bases remaining between them. Germline V gene sequence: CDR1 DFQATT, CDR2 SNEGSKA (reference sequence). The CDR3 sequence is 12 residues long.

The chain couples TRBV11-3 to TRBJ1-1, with 7 bases aligning to TRBD1. CDR1 and CDR2 from the germline V gene are SGHNT and YENEEA. This CDR3 comprises 15 residues. V trimming: 5 bases; J trimming: 1 base; junction bases outside the gene matches: 7. Here the CDR3 DNA reads TGTGCCAGCAGCCCCCCCTGGACAGGGAACACTGAAGCTTTCTTT. Protein product: CASSPPWTGNTEAFF.

The rearrangement joins TRBV5-1 to TRBJ2-2, with no clear D. Germline loops: CDR1 SGHRS, CDR2 YFSETQ. There are 15 residues in the CDR3. V lost 5 bases and J 3 bases, leaving 14 bases between the germline ends. CDR3 loop: CASRTLFGDTGELFF. CDR3 in DNA: TGCGCCAGCAGAACCCTTTTTGGGGACACCGGGGAGCTGTTTTTT. The full variable domain, in which reference TRBV5-1 and TRBJ2-2 provide the parts outside the CDR3, is KAGVTQTPRYLIKTRGQQVTLSCSPISGHRSVSWYQQTPGQGLQFLFEYFSETQRNKGNFPGRFSGRQFSNSRSEMNVSTLELGDSALYLCASRTLFGDTGELFFGEGSRLTVL.

The gene calls are TRBV15 and TRBJ1-6, with TRBD1 identical over 10 bases. There are 15 residues in the CDR3. Trimming removed 3 bases from V and 7 bases from J; junction bases left unmatched: 3. From germline, CDR1 is LNHNV and CDR2 YYDKDF (reference sequence). The CDR3 sequence: CATSRGTGENSPLHF. For the CDR3, the DNA is TGTGCCACCAGCAGGGGGACAGGGGAAAATTCACCCCTCCACTTT.

V gene TRBV7-2 combines with J gene TRBJ2-3, with a weak D call TRBD2 (6 bases). The length of the CDR3 is 16 residues. The ends were cut back, 3 bases at V and 3 bases at J, with 16 bases in the middle. Germline CDR1 reads SGHTA; CDR2 reads FQGNSA. Written as DNA, the CDR3 is TGTGCCAGCAGCTTCTTTAGCGGTGTTCAAACAGATACGCAGTATTTT. It is translated as CASSFFSGVQTDTQYF.

The chain is built from TRBV5-1 and TRBJ2-3; perhaps TRBD1 as D (5 bases). V lost 0 bases and J 0 bases, leaving 14 bases between the germline ends. This CDR3 has 17 residues. CDR1 is SGHRS, CDR2 YFSETQ, per germline. Written as DNA, the CDR3 is TGCGCCAGCAGCTTGGACCCGACAGCCCCTAGCACAGATACGCAGTATTTT. Residues: CASSLDPTAPSTDTQYF.

The chain couples TRBV29-1 to TRBJ2-1; no definite D call. Germline V lookup: CDR1 SQVTM, CDR2 ANQGSEA. The length of the CDR3 is 18 residues. V dropped 3 bases and J dropped 3 bases, with 24 bases sitting between them. The CDR3 loop reads CSVEADGKLDPRYNEQFF. The CDR3 DNA is TGCAGCGTTGAGGCGGACGGAAAACTGGATCCCCGCTACAATGAGCAGTTCTTC.

This clonotype was seen at least ten times. The chain employs TRBV20-1 and TRBJ2-1, with D tentatively TRBD2 (6 bases). V gave up 0 bases and J gave up 8 bases, with 20 bases separating them. This CDR3 region has 16 residues. Per the germline V gene, CDR1 is DFQATT and CDR2 is SNEGSKA (reference sequence). CDR3 sequence reads: CSAREPQGGVRDEQFF. As DNA, the CDR3 is TGCAGTGCTAGAGAGCCCCAGGGAGGAGTACGGGATGAGCAGTTCTTC.

The rearrangement uses TRBV7-2 and TRBJ1-5; no firm D call. CDR3 length: 15 amino acids. The V end lost 1 base, the J end lost 5 bases, and 12 bases lay between the germline ends. Germline assignment: CDR1 SGHTA and CDR2 FQGNSA. The CDR3 DNA reads TGTGCCAGCAGCTTAGAACATTCCCGCCATCAGCCCCAGCATTTT. Residues: CASSLEHSRHQPQHF.

This chain links TRBV15 with TRBJ2-3; 7 bases fit TRBD1. Germline CDR1 is LNHNV and CDR2 is YYDKDF (reference sequence). The CDR3 consists of 14 residues. The ends lost 9 bases at V and 5 bases at J; junction bases unmatched: 11. This CDR3 reads CATKPGQLQDTQYF. The CDR3 DNA sequence: TGTGCCACAAAGCCGGGACAGCTCCAAGATACGCAGTATTTT.

The chain combines TRBV28 with TRBJ1-5; 8 bases match TRBD1. The CDR3 sequence is 16 residues long. V dropped 6 bases and J dropped 2; count of bases not matched to a gene: 9. Germline V gene lookup returns CDR1 MDHEN and CDR2 SYDVKM. The CDR3 DNA reads as TGTGCCAGCAGCAGTCGGACAGGGTGGGGCAATCAGCCCCAGCATTTT. It yields the protein CASSSRTGWGNQPQHF.

The rearrangement uses TRBV24-1 and TRBJ2-1; TRBD1 matches at 9 bases. CDR1 and CDR2 from the germline V gene are KGHDR and SFDVKD. This CDR3 is 15 amino acids long. After removal of 6 bases from V and 8 bases from J, the junction contained 10 bases not matched to a gene. Here the CDR3 reads CATSQTGTGSDEQFF. In nucleotides, the CDR3 is TGTGCCACCAGTCAGACCGGGACAGGGAGTGATGAGCAGTTCTTC.

The chain carries TRBV20-1 and TRBJ2-1, with 7 bases identical to TRBD1. Trimming cost V 3 bases and J 7 bases; bases outside gene matches: 9. There are 14 residues in the CDR3. Germline assignment: CDR1 DFQATT and CDR2 SNEGSKA (reference sequence). The CDR3 reads CSASRTGNQNEQFF. The DNA for the CDR3 is TGCAGTGCTAGCCGGACAGGCAACCAAAATGAGCAGTTCTTC.

In this sample, this clonotype turned up once. This rearrangement joins TRBV5-1 to TRBJ1-2; D is undetermined. Germline CDR1 reads SGHRS; CDR2 reads YFSETQ. V was cut by 0 bases and J by 0 bases, with 12 bases left in between. There are 16 residues in the CDR3. CDR3 nucleotides: TGCGCCAGCAGCTTGGACCCCCCGGGATCTAACTATGGCTACACCTTC. Its protein is CASSLDPPGSNYGYTF.

This clonotype has just a few counts. The rearrangement uses TRBV5-1 and TRBJ2-1; D ambiguous. V dropped 4 bases and J dropped 8 bases, with 16 bases sitting between them. Germline V lookup: CDR1 SGHRS, CDR2 YFSETQ. The CDR3 runs to 14 residues. DNA for the CDR3: TGCGCCAGCAGCAGTAGGTCAGAAAGCGATGAGCAGTTCTTC. Amino acids: CASSSRSESDEQFF.

The chain has TRBV20-1 and TRBJ2-3; 11 bases line up with TRBD2. Germline assignment: CDR1 DFQATT and CDR2 SNEGSKA (reference sequence). V shed 4 bases and J 2 bases; nucleotides not matched to a gene: 5. This CDR3 is 15 amino acids long. This CDR3 reads CSATRLAGNTDTQYF. The DNA for the CDR3 is TGCAGTGCTACCCGACTAGCGGGGAACACAGATACGCAGTATTTT.

The V call is TRBV7-2, the J call TRBJ2-1; maybe TRBD2 (6 bases). The germline CDR1 and CDR2 sequences are SGHTA and FQGNSA. V was trimmed by 0 bases and J by 3 bases, leaving 12 bases between them. The CDR3 contains 16 residues. The CDR3 coding sequence is TGTGCCAGCAGCTTAGCCCCCGGGCGGGGCTACAATGAGCAGTTCTTC. Translating it yields CASSLAPGRGYNEQFF.

The chain has TRBV29-1 and TRBJ1-1; no definite D call. Trimming pared 0 bases from V and 0 bases from J, leaving 8 bases between. There are 14 residues in the CDR3. Germline V CDR1 and CDR2: SQVTM, ANQGSEA. The CDR3 protein is CSVEELRLNTEAFF. In nucleotides, the CDR3 is TGCAGCGTTGAAGAGCTCAGATTGAACACTGAAGCTTTCTTT.

The chain employs TRBV6-5 and TRBJ2-7; D unresolved. Germline V gene sequence: CDR1 MNHEY, CDR2 SVGAGI. This CDR3 contains 12 residues. V lost 5 bases, J lost 2 bases, and 7 bases lay in between. CDR3 nucleotides: TGTGCCAGCAGTAACCGTCCCTACGAGCAGTACTTC. It is translated as CASSNRPYEQYF.

This clonotype was recorded once. This rearrangement joins TRBV2 to TRBJ1-1; D gene ambiguous. CDR3 length: 14 residues. Germline V gene data show CDR1 as SNHLY and CDR2 as FYNNEI. V was clipped by 4 bases and J by 2 bases, with 11 bases between them. Written as DNA, the CDR3 is TGTGCCAGCAGTGTAGAGGGAGAAAACACTGAAGCTTTCTTT. Translation: CASSVEGENTEAFF.

This chain links TRBV29-1 with TRBJ1-3; D is possibly TRBD1 (5 bases). The ends were cut back, 7 bases at V and 0 bases at J, with 13 bases in the middle. The CDR3 runs to 14 residues. Germline V gene data show CDR1 as SQVTM and CDR2 as ANQGSEA. The CDR3 coding sequence is TGCAGCGCGGGAGCAGGGCGCTCTGGAAACACCATATATTTT. It encodes CSAGAGRSGNTIYF.

This sequence joins TRBV25-1 and TRBJ1-1; possible D gene TRBD1, 6 bases. Germline V gives CDR1 MGHDK, CDR2 SYGVNS. The CDR3 is 14 residues long. The V and J ends lost 4 bases and 0 bases respectively, with 9 bases between them. CDR3 loop: CASSVGHLNTEAFF. Written as DNA, the CDR3 is TGTGCCAGCAGTGTGGGACACCTGAACACTGAAGCTTTCTTT.

The chain recombines TRBV27 with TRBJ2-1; 13 bases map to TRBD2. This CDR3 is built from 18 residues. Germline V gene lookup returns CDR1 MNHEY and CDR2 SMNVEV (reference sequence). The V gene end was trimmed by 2 bases and the J gene end by 7 bases; junction bases not matched to a gene: 11. Here the CDR3 DNA reads TGTGCCAGCAGTTTAGCCACACCCGGACTAGCGGGAGTAAATGAGCAGTTCTTC. Protein sequence: CASSLATPGLAGVNEQFF.

This clonotype was detected only a few times. CDR3 sequence: CASSATPGYQETQYF. The DNA for the CDR3 is TGTGCCAGCAGCGCAACACCGGGGTACCAAGAGACCCAGTACTTC. This chain uses TRBV7-2 with TRBJ2-5; possibly TRBD2 for D (5 bases). There are 15 residues in the CDR3. Trimming took off 5 bases at V and 0 bases at J, with 13 bases between the two ends. Germline CDR1 reads SGHTA; CDR2 reads FQGNSA.

The chain carries TRBV10-3 and TRBJ2-1, with 10 bases fitting TRBD1. The DNA matches TRBJ2-7 better at its end, which makes the J call doubtful. Germline assignment: CDR1 ENHRY and CDR2 SYGVKD. CDR3 length: 12 residues. CDR3 sequence reads: CAIRDRGGEQYF. The CDR3 DNA reads TGTGCCATCCGGGACAGGGGAGGCGAGCAGTACTTC.

Only one count was recorded for this clonotype. The V call is TRBV28, the J call TRBJ1-1; D gene ambiguous. The CDR3 runs 13 residues. Germline V lookup: CDR1 MDHEN, CDR2 SYDVKM. V lost 7 bases, J lost 0 bases, and 9 bases lay in between. The CDR3: CASKELMNTEAFF. As DNA, the CDR3 is TGTGCCAGCAAAGAGTTAATGAACACTGAAGCTTTCTTT.